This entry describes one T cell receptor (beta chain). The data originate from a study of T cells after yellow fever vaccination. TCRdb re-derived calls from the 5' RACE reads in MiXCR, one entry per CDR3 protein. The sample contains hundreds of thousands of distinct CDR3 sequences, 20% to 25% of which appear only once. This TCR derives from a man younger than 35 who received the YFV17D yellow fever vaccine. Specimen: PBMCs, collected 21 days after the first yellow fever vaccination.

In DNA, the CDR3 is TGTGCCATCAGAGGACGGAGCACAGATACGCAGTATTTT. Encoded protein: CAIRGRSTDTQYF. The chain has TRBV10-3 and TRBJ2-3; D gene unclear. The CDR3 extends over 13 amino acids. V was pared by 6 bases and J by 0 bases, with 7 bases between. Germline CDR1 is ENHRY and CDR2 is SYGVKD.